The 11 T cell receptor beta chains presented below share a single source sample, sequenced in a study of T cell changes during pregnancy in multiple sclerosis. Data came from immunoSEQ multiplex PCR; TCRdb stores just in-frame clones and leaves some out. The top ten clones hold roughly 0.52% of a sample with 40,000 or so clones, roughly 89% of them seen once. The sample in question was CD4+ T cells from peripheral blood mononuclear cells, obtained before pregnancy. The receptors were gathered from a female donor with multiple sclerosis, enrolled in a pregnancy study.

J is TRBJ2-1 and V is TRBV7-2; 8 bases agree with TRBD2. The trim removed 0 bases at V and 4 bases at J, leaving 8 bases unmatched. The CDR3 covers 17 residues. Germline CDR1 is SGHTA and CDR2 is FQGNSA. This CDR3 reads CASSLAWSAGGYNEQFF. The CDR3 DNA reads as TGTGCCAGCAGCTTAGCGTGGTCGGCGGGGGGATACAATGAGCAGTTCTTC.

The V call is TRBV19, the J call TRBJ1-5; no definite D call. Germline-derived CDR1 and CDR2 are LNHDA and SQIVND (reference sequence). V dropped 5 bases and J dropped 4 bases, with 9 bases sitting between them. The CDR3 has 13 amino acids. CDR3 region: CASSLQSNQPQHF. In DNA, the CDR3 is TGTGCCAGTAGTTTACAGTCAAATCAGCCCCAGCATTTT.

This clone appeared once. The chain couples TRBV10-3 to TRBJ2-1, with 7 bases fitting TRBD1. V lost 6 bases to trimming and J lost 4 bases; unmatched junction nucleotides: 3. CDR1 is ENHRY, CDR2 SYGVKD, per germline. This CDR3 has 13 amino acids. The CDR3 region is CAIRNRGYNEQFF. CDR3 coding DNA: TGTGCCATCAGAAACAGGGGATACAATGAGCAGTTCTTC.

V is TRBV2 and J is TRBJ2-2, with 9 nucleotides matching TRBD2. The germline V gene has CDR1 SNHLY and CDR2 FYNNEI. Germline trimming cut 4 bases from V and 4 bases from J; bases unmatched to any gene: 4. The CDR3 totals 15 residues. The CDR3 reads CASSGAGGTTGELFF. CDR3 nucleotides: TGTGCCAGCAGTGGGGCGGGGGGGACCACCGGGGAGCTGTTTTTT.

The chain joins TRBV7-9 to TRBJ1-2; D gene ambiguous. Germline V lookup: CDR1 SEHNR, CDR2 FQNEAQ (reference sequence). There are 13 residues in the CDR3. Trimming stripped 2 bases from V and 6 bases from J, with 10 bases between. Here the CDR3 reads CASSLNGGDGYTF. The CDR3 bases are TGTGCCAGCAGCTTAAACGGCGGAGATGGCTACACCTTC. Variable domain in full (rest from reference TRBV7-9 and TRBJ1-2): DTGVSQNPRHKITKRGQNVTFRCDPISEHNRLYWYRQTLGQGPEFLTYFQNEAQLEKSRLLSDRFSAERPKGSFSTLEIQRTEQGDSAMYLCASSLNGGDGYTFGSGTRLTVV.

This rearrangement joins TRBV12-5 to TRBJ1-2; D remains ambiguous. This CDR3 region has 11 residues. CDR1 is LGHNT and CDR2 is FRNRAP in the germline V gene. V shed 5 bases and J shed 8 bases, with 9 bases lying between them. The CDR3 region is CASGPTGGYTF. Written as DNA, the CDR3 is TGTGCTAGTGGTCCCACGGGGGGCTACACCTTC.

V gene TRBV7-2 combines with J gene TRBJ1-6; 8 bases are a match to TRBD1. The CDR3 length is 15 residues. The ends lost 6 bases at V and 5 bases at J; junction bases unmatched: 6. Germline V gene lookup returns CDR1 SGHTA and CDR2 FQGNSA. CDR3 nucleotides: TGTGCCAGCAGTTCCGGACAGGGAAATAATTCACCCCTCCACTTT. Translation: CASSSGQGNNSPLHF.

V usage is TRBV7-3 and J usage is TRBJ2-2; 12 nucleotides match TRBD2. This CDR3 contains 13 residues. V was pared by 9 bases and J by 7 bases, with 3 bases of the junction left unmatched. The germline CDR1 and CDR2 sequences are SGHTA and FQGTGA. The CDR3 loop is CARLAGGNGELFF. The DNA of the CDR3 is TGTGCCAGACTAGCGGGGGGAAACGGGGAGCTGTTTTTT. Using reference TRBV7-3 and TRBJ2-2 for the parts outside the CDR3, the full variable domain is GAGVSQTPSNKVTEKGKYVELRCDPISGHTALYWYRQSLGQGPEFLIYFQGTGAADDSGLPNDRFFAVRPEGSVSTLKIQRTERGDSAVYLCARLAGGNGELFFGEGSRLTVL.

CDR3 amino acids: CASSSLRLAGAQETQYF. The CDR3 coding sequence is TGTGCCAGCAGCTCCCTTCGACTAGCGGGGGCGCAAGAGACCCAGTACTTC. This chain links TRBV7-9 with TRBJ2-5, with 12 positions matching TRBD2. Germline V gene data show CDR1 as SEHNR and CDR2 as FQNEAQ (reference sequence). Losses at the gene ends were 4 bases for V and 2 bases for J; bases not matched to a gene: 8. The CDR3 length is 17 residues.

The V call is TRBV7-8, the J call TRBJ2-1; 12 bases map to TRBD1. Germline V gene sequence: CDR1 SGHVS, CDR2 FQNEAQ. The CDR3 loop spans 15 amino acids. With 6 bases clipped from V and 7 bases from J, the junction kept 7 bases outside the gene matches. Here the CDR3 reads CASSSGTGGSNEQFF. The CDR3 DNA is TGTGCCAGCAGTTCCGGGACAGGGGGCTCAAATGAGCAGTTCTTC.

Only one count was recorded for this clone. The chain combines TRBV10-3 with TRBJ1-3; 9 nucleotides line up with TRBD1. Germline V gene lookup returns CDR1 ENHRY and CDR2 SYGVKD. V lost 6 bases to trimming and J lost 3 bases; unmatched junction nucleotides: 9. This CDR3 has 16 residues. The DNA for the CDR3 is TGTGCCATCAGCGACGGGGGACAGGGTTTTGGAAACACCATATATTTT. This encodes CAISDGGQGFGNTIYF.